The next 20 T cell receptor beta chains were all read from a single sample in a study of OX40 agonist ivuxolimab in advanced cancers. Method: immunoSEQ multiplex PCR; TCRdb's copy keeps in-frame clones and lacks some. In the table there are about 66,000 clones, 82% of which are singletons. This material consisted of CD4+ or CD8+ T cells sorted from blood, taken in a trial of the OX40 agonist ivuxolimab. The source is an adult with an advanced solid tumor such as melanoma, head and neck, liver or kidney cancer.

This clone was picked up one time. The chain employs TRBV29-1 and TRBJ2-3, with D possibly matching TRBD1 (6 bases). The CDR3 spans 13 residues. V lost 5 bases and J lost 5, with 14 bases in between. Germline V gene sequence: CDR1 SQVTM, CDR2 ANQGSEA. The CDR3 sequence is CSVKLQGQDTQYF. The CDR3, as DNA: TGCAGCGTTAAGTTACAGGGACAAGATACGCAGTATTTT.

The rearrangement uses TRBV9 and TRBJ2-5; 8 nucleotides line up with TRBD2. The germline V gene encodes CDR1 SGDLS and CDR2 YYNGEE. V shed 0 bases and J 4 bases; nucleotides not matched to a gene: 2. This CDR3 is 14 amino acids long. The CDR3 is CASSVGAGAETQYF. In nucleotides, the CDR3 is TGTGCCAGCAGCGTAGGAGCGGGAGCAGAGACCCAGTACTTC.

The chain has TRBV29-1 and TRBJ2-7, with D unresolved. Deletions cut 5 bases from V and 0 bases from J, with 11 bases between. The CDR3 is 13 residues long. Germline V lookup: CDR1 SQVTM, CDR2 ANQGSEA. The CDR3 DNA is TGCAGCGTTTCAGACGGAAGCTCCTACGAGCAGTACTTC. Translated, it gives CSVSDGSSYEQYF.

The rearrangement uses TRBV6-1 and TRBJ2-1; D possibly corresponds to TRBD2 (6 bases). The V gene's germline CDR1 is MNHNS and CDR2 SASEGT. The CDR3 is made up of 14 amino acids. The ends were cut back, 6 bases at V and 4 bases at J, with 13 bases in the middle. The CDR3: CASRWAGLYNEQFF. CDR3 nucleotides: TGTGCCAGCAGGTGGGCGGGGCTTTACAATGAGCAGTTCTTC.

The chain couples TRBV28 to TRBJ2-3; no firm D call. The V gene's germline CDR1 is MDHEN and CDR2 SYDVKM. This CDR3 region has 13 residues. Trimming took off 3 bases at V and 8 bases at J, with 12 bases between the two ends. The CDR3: CASSFLRWGTQYF. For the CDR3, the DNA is TGTGCCAGCAGTTTCCTCCGCTGGGGTACGCAGTATTTT.

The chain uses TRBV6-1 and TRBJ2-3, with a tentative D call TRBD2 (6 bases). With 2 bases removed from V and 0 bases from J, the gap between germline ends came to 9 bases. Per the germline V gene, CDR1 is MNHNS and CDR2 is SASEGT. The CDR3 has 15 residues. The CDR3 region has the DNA TGTGCCAGCAGTGAATCTGGGACTAGCACAGATACGCAGTATTTT. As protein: CASSESGTSTDTQYF.

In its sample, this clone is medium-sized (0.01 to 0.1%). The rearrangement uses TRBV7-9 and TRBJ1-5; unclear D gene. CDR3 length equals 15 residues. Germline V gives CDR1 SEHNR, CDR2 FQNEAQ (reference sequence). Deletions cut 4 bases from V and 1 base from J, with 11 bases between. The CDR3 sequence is CASSSAGASNQPQHF. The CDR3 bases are TGTGCCAGCAGCTCGGCGGGTGCGAGCAATCAGCCCCAGCATTTT.

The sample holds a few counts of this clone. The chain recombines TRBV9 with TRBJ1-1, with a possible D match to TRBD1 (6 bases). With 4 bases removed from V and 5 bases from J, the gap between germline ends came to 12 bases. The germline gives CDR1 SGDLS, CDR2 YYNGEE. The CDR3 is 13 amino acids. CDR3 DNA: TGTGCCAGCAGCACCCGAGGGGGAACTGAAGCTTTCTTT. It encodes CASSTRGGTEAFF.

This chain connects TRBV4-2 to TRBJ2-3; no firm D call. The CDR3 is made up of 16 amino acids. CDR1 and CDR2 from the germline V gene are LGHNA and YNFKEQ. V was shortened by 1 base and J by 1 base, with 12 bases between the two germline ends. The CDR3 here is CASSQGVGLRTDTQYF. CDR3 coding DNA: TGTGCCAGCAGCCAAGGGGTTGGGCTGCGCACAGATACGCAGTATTTT.

The CDR3 protein is CASSPGGGDEQYV. CDR3 coding DNA: TGCGCCAGCAGCCCAGGGGGCGGCGACGAGCAGTACGTC. The rearrangement uses TRBV10-2 and TRBJ2-7; 8 bases fit TRBD1. Looked up from germline, CDR1 is WSHSY and CDR2 is SAAADI. After removal of 6 bases from V and 5 bases from J, the junction contained 6 bases not matched to a gene. The CDR3 runs to 13 residues.

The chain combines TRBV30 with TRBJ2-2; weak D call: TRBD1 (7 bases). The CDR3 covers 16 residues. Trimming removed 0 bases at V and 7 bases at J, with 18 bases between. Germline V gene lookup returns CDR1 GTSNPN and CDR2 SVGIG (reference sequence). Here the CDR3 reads CAWSVRGQGVNGELFF. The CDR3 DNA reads TGTGCCTGGAGTGTACGGGGGCAGGGGGTTAACGGGGAGCTGTTTTTT.

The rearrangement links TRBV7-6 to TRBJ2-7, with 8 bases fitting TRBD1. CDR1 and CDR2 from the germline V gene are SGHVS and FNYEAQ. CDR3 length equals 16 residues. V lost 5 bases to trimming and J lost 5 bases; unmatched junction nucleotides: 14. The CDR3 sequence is CASSPVRQGATNEQYF. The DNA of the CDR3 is TGTGCCAGCAGCCCCGTTAGGCAGGGGGCCACGAACGAGCAGTACTTC.

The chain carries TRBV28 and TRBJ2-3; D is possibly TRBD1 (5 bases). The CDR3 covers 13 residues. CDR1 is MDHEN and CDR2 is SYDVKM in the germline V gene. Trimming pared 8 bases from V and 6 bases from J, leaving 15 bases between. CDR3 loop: CASGTGSTDTQYF. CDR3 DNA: TGTGCCAGCGGAACAGGATCAACGGATACGCAGTATTTT.

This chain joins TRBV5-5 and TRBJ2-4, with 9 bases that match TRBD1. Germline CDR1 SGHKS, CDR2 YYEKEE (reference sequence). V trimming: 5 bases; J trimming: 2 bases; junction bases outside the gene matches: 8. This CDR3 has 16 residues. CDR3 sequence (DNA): TGTGCCAGCAGTAACCCGACAGGGGGGACCAAAAACATTCAGTACTTC. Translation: CASSNPTGGTKNIQYF. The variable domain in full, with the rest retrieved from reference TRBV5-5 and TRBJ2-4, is DAGVTQSPTHLIKTRGQQVTLRCSPISGHKSVSWYQQVLGQGPQFIFQYYEKEERGRGNFPDRFSARQFPNYSSELNVNALLLGDSALYLCASSNPTGGTKNIQYFGAGTRLSVL.

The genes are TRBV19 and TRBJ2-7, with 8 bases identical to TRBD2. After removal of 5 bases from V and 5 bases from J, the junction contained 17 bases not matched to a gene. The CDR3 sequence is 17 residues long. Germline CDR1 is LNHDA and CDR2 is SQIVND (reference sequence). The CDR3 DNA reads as TGTGCCAGTAGTCCATCTCTTCCGGGGGGGGTAGGCGACGAGCAGTACGTC. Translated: CASSPSLPGGVGDEQYV.

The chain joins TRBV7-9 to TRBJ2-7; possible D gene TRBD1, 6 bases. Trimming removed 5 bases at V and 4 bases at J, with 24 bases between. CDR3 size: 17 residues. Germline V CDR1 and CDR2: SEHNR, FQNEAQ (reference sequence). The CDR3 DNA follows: TGTGCCAGCAGCATTACAGGGAGCTCCGACTATGTTTACGAGCAGTACTTC. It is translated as CASSITGSSDYVYEQYF.

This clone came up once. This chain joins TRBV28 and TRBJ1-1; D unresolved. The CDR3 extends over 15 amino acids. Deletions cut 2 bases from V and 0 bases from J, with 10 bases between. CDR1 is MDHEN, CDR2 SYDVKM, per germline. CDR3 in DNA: TGTGCCAGCAGTTTAGCGGGCAGTTTGAACACTGAAGCTTTCTTT. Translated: CASSLAGSLNTEAFF.

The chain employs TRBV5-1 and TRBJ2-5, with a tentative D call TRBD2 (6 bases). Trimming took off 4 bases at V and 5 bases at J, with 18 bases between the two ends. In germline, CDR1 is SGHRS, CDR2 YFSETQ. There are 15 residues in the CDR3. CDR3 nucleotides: TGCGCCAGCAGCATTGAAGGGAGGTTTGGGGAGACCCAGTACTTC. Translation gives CASSIEGRFGETQYF.

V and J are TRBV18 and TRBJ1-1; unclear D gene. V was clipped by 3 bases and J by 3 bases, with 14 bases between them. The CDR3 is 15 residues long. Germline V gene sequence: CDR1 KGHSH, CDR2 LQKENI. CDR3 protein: CASSPRVIWDTEAFF. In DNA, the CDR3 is TGTGCCAGCTCACCCCGGGTGATCTGGGACACTGAAGCTTTCTTT.

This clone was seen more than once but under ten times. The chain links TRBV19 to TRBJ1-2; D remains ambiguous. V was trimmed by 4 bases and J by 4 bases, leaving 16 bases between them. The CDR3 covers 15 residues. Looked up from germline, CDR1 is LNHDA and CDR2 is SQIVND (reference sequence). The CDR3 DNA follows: TGTGCCAGTAGTAGGGGTGTTGACGGTGCCTATGGCTACACCTTC. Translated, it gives CASSRGVDGAYGYTF. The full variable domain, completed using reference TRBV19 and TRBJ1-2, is DGGITQSPKYLFRKEGQNVTLSCEQNLNHDAMYWYRQDPGQGLRLIYYSQIVNDFQKGDIAEGYSVSREKKESFPLTVTSAQKNPTAFYLCASSRGVDGAYGYTFGSGTRLTVV.